This T cell receptor beta chain originates from a study of blood T cell repertoires in COVID-19. Across the whole study: Samples of COVID-19 (acute and convalescent) were obtained from the United States, Italy and Spain. PBMCs, B-cell-depleted T cells, or T cells were the source of the cDNA or gDNA that made up the material.

Original analysis: Reference gene primer amplification in the assay estimated nucleated cell counts. Clones were sequenced by immunoSEQ multiplex PCR, and TCRdb holds only the in-frame ones, with some missing. Clone size and the V and J calls come from that table; the DNA yielded D and trimming. The top ten hold under 2% of the sample, which has about 250,000 clones, around 86% seen once. This CDR3 is 17 amino acids long. From germline, CDR1 is SGHRS and CDR2 YFSETQ. The J segment lost 0 bases and the V segment lost 2 bases, leaving 7 bases of the junction unmatched. The chain links TRBV5-1 to TRBJ2-2; 7 bases are shared with TRBD2. This sequence originates from a woman aged 55-75 years who had recovered from COVID-19. Specimen: peripheral blood. The CDR3 sequence is CASSFRPSGSNTGELFF. Here the CDR3 DNA reads TGCGCCAGCAGCTTTAGGCCTAGCGGTTCGAACACCGGGGAGCTGTTTTTT.